This T cell receptor beta chain was retrieved from a study of beta chain features in type 1 diabetes (dated 2018 in TCRdb). Looking at the study overall: Mean age, gender distribution, total cell number and subset yield were not different between patients and healthy donors. A total of under 120,000,000 sorted cells were examined across all samples, and RNA yield correlated strongly with the number of cells per subset. The study compared TCRB repertoires of sorted circulating CD4+ T cell subsets between recently diagnosed type 1 diabetes patients and matched healthy donors. Whereas all 30 or so donors provided naive and central memory subsets, regulatory and stem cell-like memory subsets were isolated from just 8 patients and about 8 healthy donors. What the authors observed across the whole study: Because the HLA sub-analyses included only small numbers of individuals, any influence of HLA type on TCRB rearrangement was left unresolved. PCR may preferentially amplify shorter templates, but because patient and control samples were amplified and corrected together, any resulting skew would affect both groups equally. Naive, central memory and regulatory TCRB repertoires appeared to be more similar among patients than among healthy donors. Because cDNA was sequenced instead of genomic DNA, activated cells with high expression could be over-represented, although the groups did not differ in activation or CD3 levels. In all four CD4+ subsets, TCRB CDR3 length was moderately but significantly shorter in type 1 diabetes patients. At VDJ recombination sites, type 1 diabetes patients had fewer insertions and more deleted nucleotides, which implies abnormalities in thymic rearrangement.

This clone was seen a handful of times. It has no known antigen specificity. The input lacks base qualities; no much larger clone sits a single base away. Trimming leaves V shorter by 3 bases and J shorter by 3 bases, with the junction holding 7 bases beyond the gene matches. Reading the germline V gene gives CDR1 MNHNS and CDR2 SASEGT. The CDR3 contains 15 residues, cysteine and phenylalanine counted. Only CDR3 DNA remains: 45 bases, in frame from the first base. Each donor gave one peripheral blood draw, roughly 120 mL on average, collected into heparinised tubes. A BD FACSAria II was used to sort naive, central memory, regulatory and stem cell-like memory CD4+ T cells with a panel that included CD45RO, CCR7, CD25, CD127, CD95 and CD27. Purity was above 95% for every sorted population. Right away, PBMCs were isolated by Lymphoprep density gradient centrifugation and were stained directly, with no culture step. So that batch effects would be minimized, each experiment stained and sorted samples in pairs, pairing one healthy donor with one patient.

The entire isolated RNA was reverse transcribed using the High Capacity cDNA Reverse Transcription Kit, and thus expressed TCRB transcripts were sequenced. Naive, central memory and regulatory T cell samples underwent deep immunoSEQ sequencing, averaging about 3.5 million total reads per sample. After sorted cells were lysed in RLT buffer, RNA was extracted with DNase-treated RNeasy Micro or Mini kits, with the choice depending on cell number. To prevent cross-contamination, every cell subset was processed on its own, while patient and healthy donor samples were processed together. The immunoSEQ multiplex PCR was used to amplify TCRB sequences from cDNA, generating 87-bp fragments that spanned the CDR3 region. Sequencing of the amplicons was done on the Illumina HiSeq platform. In the paper's pipeline: PCR bias was computationally corrected using synthetic template baselines, reads within Hamming distance 2 were collapsed, and singletons that could not be merged were discarded. Reads were aligned against IMGT to assign V, D and J genes, CDR3 length and insertions or deletions at six rearrangement sites. Within each subset, clonotype counts were normalized to the number of sorted cells before true diversity and Gini coefficients were calculated with the tcR R package. The overlap coefficient, calculated on TCRB nucleotide sequences, was used to measure repertoire sharing. The clones in this table, taken by TCRdb from immuneACCESS, are in-frame only. Not every clone is retained; where verified, under half of the shortfall comes from an unresolved V gene, and the cause of the rest is unknown. Clone size and V and J calls were adopted from that table, with D and trimming inferred from the DNA. This sample holds a few hundred thousand clones; around 13% were observed only once. The ten largest clones take up over 5% of the sample.

The sample comprised central memory CD4+ T cells from blood. The receptor comes from a man aged 30 to 45 in good health. The chain is encoded by TRBV6-1 joined to TRBJ1-2; 7 bases in the junction line up with TRBD1. The DNA sequence is given as TGTGCCAGCAGTGAGACACCCGGACAGGACTATGGCTACACCTTC. This codes for CASSETPGQDYGYTF.